The 10 T cell receptor beta chains below all came from one sample that was sequenced in a study of T cell changes during pregnancy in multiple sclerosis. This table comes from immunoSEQ multiplex PCR, and its TCRdb copy is limited to in-frame clones, with some not included. The table records roughly 30,000 clones, approximately 89% of them present only once. The sample was CD8+ T cells from peripheral blood mononuclear cells, taken in the second trimester of pregnancy. Receptors originate from a female donor with multiple sclerosis, enrolled in a pregnancy study.

The chain joins TRBV13 to TRBJ1-6; D is possibly TRBD1 (5 bases). The CDR3 is 16 residues long. Germline V gene lookup returns CDR1 PRHDT and CDR2 FYEKMQ (reference sequence). Trimming took off 2 bases at V and 11 bases at J, with 19 bases between the two ends. CDR3 sequence: CASSLTTEGAGPPLHF. The CDR3 bases are TGTGCCAGCAGCTTAACAACGGAGGGCGCGGGGCCACCCCTCCACTTT. The full variable domain, in which reference TRBV13 and TRBJ1-6 provide the parts outside the CDR3, is AAGVIQSPRHLIKEKRETATLKCYPIPRHDTVYWYQQGPGQDPQFLISFYEKMQSDKGSIPDRFSAQQFSDYHSELNMSSLELGDSALYFCASSLTTEGAGPPLHFGNGTRLTVT.

The chain uses TRBV9 and TRBJ2-1; 7 nucleotides line up with TRBD1. The junction had 7 bases not matched to a gene; V was cut back by 4 bases and J by 6 bases. The CDR3 length is 14 residues. Germline V gene lookup returns CDR1 SGDLS and CDR2 YYNGEE. CDR3 sequence reads: CASSTRQGPNEQFF. The CDR3 DNA follows: TGTGCCAGCAGCACCAGACAGGGACCCAATGAGCAGTTCTTC. The variable domain in full, completed from reference TRBV9 and TRBJ2-1, reads DSGVTQTPKHLITATGQRVTLRCSPRSGDLSVYWYQQSLDQGLQFLIQYYNGEERAKGNILERFSAQQFPDLHSELNLSSLELGDSALYFCASSTRQGPNEQFFGPGTRLTVL.

The chain joins TRBV7-6 to TRBJ2-3; D perhaps matches TRBD2 (6 bases). CDR3 size: 16 residues. Trimming removed 1 base from V and 0 bases from J, with 11 bases in between. In germline, CDR1 is SGHVS, CDR2 FNYEAQ. Here the CDR3 DNA reads TGTGCCAGCAGCTTAGGGGCCGGGACTAGCACAGATACGCAGTATTTT. Amino acids: CASSLGAGTSTDTQYF.

A single count supports this clone. Written as DNA, the CDR3 is TGTGCCACCAGCACTAAGTTCGATCTTACAGGGGGCGAAAGGTACGAGCAGTACTTC. This gives the protein CATSTKFDLTGGERYEQYF. The chain carries TRBV15 and TRBJ2-7; 9 nucleotides match TRBD1. The CDR3 runs to 19 residues. V shed 4 bases and J 4 bases; nucleotides not matched to a gene: 20. Germline CDR1 LNHNV, CDR2 YYDKDF (reference sequence).

This chain joins TRBV28 and TRBJ2-7; D unclear. From germline, CDR1 is MDHEN and CDR2 SYDVKM. The V end was cut by 8 bases, the J end by 5 bases, with 13 bases between. The CDR3 sequence is 12 residues long. CDR3 amino acids: CASAGGSHEQYF. The CDR3 nucleotides read TGTGCCAGCGCCGGCGGATCCCACGAGCAGTACTTC.

The chain uses TRBV10-1 and TRBJ2-7; 10 positions match TRBD1. The CDR3 is made up of 16 amino acids. Germline trimming cut 3 bases from V and 2 bases from J; bases unmatched to any gene: 7. Germline CDR1 WNHNN, CDR2 SYGVQD (reference sequence). In DNA, the CDR3 is TGCGCCAGCAGTGATTCAAATGACAGGGGGCCCTACGAGCAGTACTTC. Translated: CASSDSNDRGPYEQYF.

The genes are TRBV6-1 and TRBJ1-5; 9 bases align to TRBD1. The CDR3 is made up of 15 amino acids. Germline V CDR1 and CDR2: MNHNS, SASEGT. V lost 4 bases and J lost 6; bases outside the gene matches: 7. DNA for the CDR3: TGTGCCAGCAGTGGATTACAGGGGGCAAGTCAGCCCCAGCATTTT. Translation gives CASSGLQGASQPQHF.

The V gene is TRBV27, the J gene TRBJ2-7, with TRBD1 as a possible D gene (6 bases). Trimming took off 2 bases at V and 2 bases at J, with 16 bases between the two ends. CDR3 size: 16 residues. Per the germline V gene, CDR1 is MNHEY and CDR2 is SMNVEV (reference sequence). The chain's CDR3 is CASSLNIGTSTYEQYF. In nucleotides, the CDR3 is TGTGCCAGCAGTTTAAACATCGGGACATCAACCTACGAGCAGTACTTC.

This chain links TRBV19 with TRBJ1-5; D remains ambiguous. This CDR3 spans 13 amino acids. V gave up 3 bases and J gave up 3 bases, with 6 bases separating them. In germline, CDR1 is LNHDA, CDR2 SQIVND (reference sequence). CDR3 in amino acids: CASSMYYNQPQHF. The CDR3 DNA is TGTGCCAGTAGTATGTACTACAATCAGCCCCAGCATTTT.

The rearrangement uses TRBV7-8 and TRBJ1-1; a possible D gene is TRBD1 (6 bases). Trimming removed 4 bases at V and 1 base at J, with 13 bases between. CDR1 and CDR2 (germline): SGHVS, FQNEAQ. This CDR3 contains 15 residues. The CDR3 here is CASSSRGGRNTEAFF. The CDR3 DNA follows: TGTGCCAGCAGCTCGAGGGGGGGGAGGAACACTGAAGCTTTCTTT.